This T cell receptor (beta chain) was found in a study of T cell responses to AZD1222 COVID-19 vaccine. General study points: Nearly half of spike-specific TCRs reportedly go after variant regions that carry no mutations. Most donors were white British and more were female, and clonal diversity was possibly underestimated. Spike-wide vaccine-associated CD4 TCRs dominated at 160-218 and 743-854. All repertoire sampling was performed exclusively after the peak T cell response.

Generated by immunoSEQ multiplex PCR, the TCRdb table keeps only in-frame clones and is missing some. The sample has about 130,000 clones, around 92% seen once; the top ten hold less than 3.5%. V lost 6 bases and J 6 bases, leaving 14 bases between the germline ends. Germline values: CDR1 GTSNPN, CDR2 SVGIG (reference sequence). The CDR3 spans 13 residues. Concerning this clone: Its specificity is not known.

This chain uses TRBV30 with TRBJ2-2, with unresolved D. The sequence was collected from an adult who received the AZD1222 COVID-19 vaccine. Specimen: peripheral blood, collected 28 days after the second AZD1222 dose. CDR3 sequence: CACRHSDAGELFF. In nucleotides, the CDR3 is TGTGCCTGTCGCCACAGTGACGCCGGGGAGCTGTTTTTT. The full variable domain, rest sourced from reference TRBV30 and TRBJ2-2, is SQTIHQWPATLVQPVGSPLSLECTVEGTSNPNLYWYRQAAGRGLQLLFYSVGIGQISSEVPQNLSASRPQDRQFILSSKKLLLSDSGFYLCACRHSDAGELFFGEGSRLTVL.